The 29 T cell receptor beta chains below come from one sample, sequenced in a study of T cells in Graves' hyperthyroidism and ophthalmopathy. Regions amplified from RNA transcripts were the TCR beta CDR3 regions. In the first-round RT-PCR of the TCR CDR3, the HTBI primer set was used. TCRdb re-derived calls from the multiplex PCR reads in MiXCR, one entry per CDR3 protein. The sample has 450,000 to 650,000 distinct CDR3 sequences; 15% to 20% are singletons. Source material: blood. The source is a woman aged 18-29 years with Graves' ophthalmopathy.

The chain joins TRBV28 to TRBJ1-1; D uncertain. The CDR3 covers 15 residues. Per germline, CDR1 MDHEN and CDR2 SYDVKM. Trimming pared 1 base from V and 0 bases from J, leaving 9 bases between. Here the CDR3 DNA reads TGTGCCAGCAGTTTATTCGGGTACCTGAACACTGAAGCTTTCTTT. Translated, it gives CASSLFGYLNTEAFF.

This chain connects TRBV2 to TRBJ2-1; 9 nucleotides line up with TRBD2. The CDR3 contains 16 residues. The J segment lost 2 bases and the V segment lost 7 bases, leaving 9 bases of the junction unmatched. Germline CDR1 SNHLY, CDR2 FYNNEI. CDR3 residues: CASTRSSGGTYNEQFF. The CDR3 DNA sequence: TGTGCCAGCACCCGGAGCAGCGGGGGGACCTACAATGAGCAGTTCTTC.

The V call is TRBV30, the J call TRBJ1-2; tentative D call: TRBD1 (6 bases). Germline V CDR1 and CDR2: GTSNPN, SVGIG (reference sequence). This CDR3 has 12 amino acids. Trimming removed 6 bases at V and 8 bases at J, with 16 bases between. The CDR3 DNA reads TGTGCCTGTTATGAGTGGGGGCACGGCTACACCTTC. Amino acids: CACYEWGHGYTF.

The CDR3 protein is CASSDGGGADTQYF. CDR3 bases: TGTGCCAGCAGTGACGGCGGGGGGGCAGATACGCAGTATTTT. This rearrangement joins TRBV6-4 to TRBJ2-3, with 9 bases aligning to TRBD2. J gave up 4 bases and V 2 bases, and 1 base lay outside the gene matches. There are 14 residues in the CDR3. CDR1 is MRHNA, CDR2 SNTAGT, per germline.

The sample holds a few counts of this clonotype. The CDR3 protein is CATSRDMGDNEKLFF. The CDR3 nucleotides are TGTGCCACCAGCAGAGATATGGGAGACAATGAAAAACTGTTTTTT. J is TRBJ1-4 and V is TRBV15; no reliable D call. Per germline, CDR1 LNHNV and CDR2 YYDKDF (reference sequence). CDR3 length equals 15 residues. Trimming pared 0 bases from V and 5 bases from J, leaving 10 bases between. Looking up the rest from reference TRBV15 and TRBJ1-4 gives the full variable domain: DAMVIQNPRYQVTQFGKPVTLSCSQTLNHNVMYWYQQKSSQAPKLLFHYYDKDFNNEADTPDNFQSRRPNTSFCFLDIRSPGLGDTAMYLCATSRDMGDNEKLFFGSGTQLSVL.

The chain joins TRBV5-8 to TRBJ1-3; D is perhaps TRBD1 (5 bases). The CDR3 is 14 residues long. The germline gives CDR1 SGHTS, CDR2 YDEGEE. V was clipped by 3 bases and J by 6 bases, with 13 bases between them. CDR3 in amino acids: CASSWGIVLNTIYF. DNA of the CDR3: TGTGCCAGCAGCTGGGGGATAGTTTTAAACACCATATATTTT.

This clonotype has more than one count but fewer than ten. The rearrangement links TRBV5-6 to TRBJ1-2, with 12 nucleotides matching TRBD1. The germline V gene encodes CDR1 SGHDT and CDR2 YYEEEE. V dropped 4 bases and J dropped 3; count of bases not matched to a gene: 7. The CDR3 sequence is 16 residues long. The CDR3 DNA reads TGTGCCAGCAGCGGGGGGACAGGGGGCATCGACTATGGCTACACCTTC. Amino acids: CASSGGTGGIDYGYTF.

This clonotype has only a few counts. The V gene is TRBV29-1, the J gene TRBJ2-3; no clear D gene. The V and J ends lost 3 bases and 5 bases respectively, with 9 bases between them. In germline, CDR1 is SQVTM, CDR2 ANQGSEA. This CDR3 has 12 residues. The CDR3 DNA reads TGCAGCGTTGATCTCTGGGAAGATACGCAGTATTTT. Translation: CSVDLWEDTQYF.

This clonotype was seen repeatedly, ten times or more. The chain employs TRBV10-3 and TRBJ2-5; D is possibly TRBD2 (6 bases). V gave up 4 bases and J gave up 0 bases, with 6 bases separating them. CDR1 is ENHRY, CDR2 SYGVKD, per germline. This CDR3 has 13 amino acids. CDR3 in amino acids: CAISGDYQETQYF. DNA of the CDR3: TGTGCCATCAGTGGGGACTACCAAGAGACCCAGTACTTC.

This clonotype was found a few times. The chain is built from TRBV10-3 and TRBJ2-5; 10 bases agree with TRBD2. Germline V gives CDR1 ENHRY, CDR2 SYGVKD. This CDR3 is 16 amino acids long. J was trimmed by 6 bases and V by 10 bases; bases with no gene match: 17. This CDR3 reads CATPVPGLAPVKTQYF. The CDR3 DNA follows: TGTGCCACCCCTGTACCGGGACTAGCGCCCGTGAAGACCCAGTACTTC.

About this clonotype: This may stem from a read error, because a much larger clone lies one nucleotide away. The chain links TRBV25-1 to TRBJ1-6; D uncertain. V was trimmed by 0 bases and J by 1 base, leaving 10 bases between them. The germline gives CDR1 MGHDK, CDR2 SYGVNS. The CDR3 is made up of 17 amino acids. CDR3: CASSEYSLGSYNSPLHF. The CDR3 nucleotides are TGTGCCAGCAGTGAATATAGCCTGGGATCCTATAATTCACCCCTCCACTTT.

This clonotype was counted only a few times. This chain uses TRBV5-1 with TRBJ1-2; the D gene is possibly TRBD1 (6 bases). Germline CDR1 is SGHRS and CDR2 is YFSETQ. V was shortened by 4 bases and J by 7 bases, with 20 bases between the two germline ends. The CDR3 is 15 residues long. This chain's CDR3 is CASSEAGASAGGYTF. As DNA, the CDR3 is TGCGCCAGCAGCGAGGCAGGGGCGTCAGCGGGTGGCTACACCTTC.

This clonotype was seen ten or more times. CDR3 coding DNA: TGTGCCAGCAGCCAAGGACAGGGGCCCCTTGCTTTTGGAAACACCATATATTTT. As protein: CASSQGQGPLAFGNTIYF. The chain employs TRBV3-1 and TRBJ1-3, with TRBD1 identical over 8 bases. Germline loops: CDR1 LGHDT, CDR2 YNNKEL (reference sequence). The CDR3 is made up of 18 amino acids. Trimming removed 1 base from V and 3 bases from J; junction bases left unmatched: 11.

V usage is TRBV19 and J usage is TRBJ2-5, with no clear D. CDR3 size: 13 residues. V gave up 1 base and J gave up 3 bases, with 6 bases separating them. CDR1 LNHDA and CDR2 SQIVND come from the germline V gene (reference sequence). The CDR3: CASSIGEKETQYF. The CDR3 DNA reads as TGTGCCAGTAGTATAGGGGAAAAAGAGACCCAGTACTTC.

This clonotype occurred a few times. The chain has TRBV6-1 and TRBJ1-6, with 7 bases aligning to TRBD1. The germline V gene encodes CDR1 MNHNS and CDR2 SASEGT. The junction had 8 bases not matched to a gene; V was cut back by 6 bases and J by 9 bases. This CDR3 is 14 amino acids long. The CDR3 spells CASSPDRAASPLHF. In nucleotides, the CDR3 is TGTGCCAGCAGCCCCGACAGGGCCGCTTCACCCCTCCACTTT.

This clonotype was observed many times. V gene TRBV20-1 combines with J gene TRBJ2-7; D not resolved. Trimming shortened V by 4 bases and J by 6 bases, and 13 bases separated the two germline ends. This CDR3 comprises 12 residues. Germline CDR1 reads DFQATT; CDR2 reads SNEGSKA (reference sequence). The CDR3 is CSAIAVRSEQYF. In DNA form, the CDR3 reads TGCAGTGCTATTGCCGTTAGGTCCGAGCAGTACTTC.

This sequence joins TRBV6-1 and TRBJ2-5; TRBD2 matches 7 bases. V lost 8 bases and J lost 4; bases outside the gene matches: 10. Germline V gene lookup returns CDR1 MNHNS and CDR2 SASEGT. The CDR3 is 14 amino acids. Written as DNA, the CDR3 is TGTGCCAGCGGGAAGCGGGGAGTCAGAGAGACCCAGTACTTC. As protein: CASGKRGVRETQYF.

Only a few counts were recorded for this clonotype. The chain employs TRBV4-1 and TRBJ2-7, with TRBD1 as a possible D gene (5 bases). Trimming took off 4 bases at V and 3 bases at J, with 16 bases between the two ends. The germline V gene has CDR1 MGHRA and CDR2 YSYEKL. The CDR3 length is 15 residues. The CDR3 region has the DNA TGCGCCAGCAGCCCCCTCGGGCAGGGCGGCTACGAGCAGTACTTC. It codes for CASSPLGQGGYEQYF.

This sequence joins TRBV7-9 and TRBJ2-2; 8 nucleotides align to TRBD2. In germline, CDR1 is SEHNR, CDR2 FQNEAQ (reference sequence). This CDR3 contains 15 residues. The V segment lost 5 bases and the J segment 3 bases; nucleotides outside the gene matches: 5. The CDR3 loop reads CASSRSGSDTGELFF. The CDR3 DNA reads as TGTGCCAGCAGCCGAAGCGGGAGTGACACCGGGGAGCTGTTTTTT.

The rearrangement uses TRBV30 and TRBJ1-6; D call uncertain. There are 13 residues in the CDR3. Germline V lookup: CDR1 GTSNPN, CDR2 SVGIG (reference sequence). The germline V and J ends were trimmed by 3 bases and 8 bases, with 11 bases remaining between them. CDR3 sequence (DNA): TGTGCCTGGAGCGTGGCCGGGGATTCACCCCTCCACTTT. Translating gives CAWSVAGDSPLHF.

Ten or more counts support this clonotype. V and J are TRBV28 and TRBJ1-1; TRBD1 might be the D (5 bases). CDR3 size: 14 residues. V was trimmed by 5 bases and J by 2 bases, leaving 12 bases between them. Germline V gene lookup returns CDR1 MDHEN and CDR2 SYDVKM. CDR3 protein: CASSKPQGNTEAFF. For the CDR3, the DNA is TGTGCCAGCAGTAAACCCCAGGGTAACACTGAAGCTTTCTTT. Looking up the rest from reference TRBV28 and TRBJ1-1 gives the full variable domain: DVKVTQSSRYLVKRTGEKVFLECVQDMDHENMFWYRQDPGLGLRLIYFSYDVKMKEKGDIPEGYSVSREKKERFSLILESASTNQTSMYLCASSKPQGNTEAFFGQGTRLTVV.

This clonotype was detected many times. The chain carries TRBV28 and TRBJ2-7; 10 nucleotides align to TRBD2. The CDR3 has 13 amino acids. Trimming removed 8 bases from V and 6 bases from J; junction bases left unmatched: 7. The germline CDR1 and CDR2 sequences are MDHEN and SYDVKM. CDR3 nucleotides: TGTGCCAGCGTAGTAGCGGGGGGTTCCGAGCAGTACTTC. As protein: CASVVAGGSEQYF.

This clonotype was counted many times. The chain couples TRBV28 to TRBJ2-5, with 12 positions matching TRBD1. Germline V CDR1 and CDR2: MDHEN, SYDVKM. V lost 3 bases, J lost 5 bases, and 4 bases stayed unmatched. The CDR3 has 15 amino acids. The CDR3 DNA is TGTGCCAGCAGTTTCGGGACAGGGGGCAGGGAGACCCAGTACTTC. It is translated as CASSFGTGGRETQYF.

This clonotype was seen a few times. The genes are TRBV6-2 or TRBV6-3 and TRBJ2-1, with D hard to call. V lost 1 base, J lost 4 bases, and 8 bases lay in between. This CDR3 contains 14 residues. From germline, CDR1 is MNHEY and CDR2 SVGEGT. The CDR3 region is CASSYLPEYNEQFF. Here the CDR3 DNA reads TGTGCCAGCAGTTACTTACCCGAGTACAATGAGCAGTTCTTC.

At least ten counts were recorded for this clonotype. V gene TRBV13 combines with J gene TRBJ2-7; TRBD1 agrees at 10 bases. The CDR3 runs to 15 residues. Germline V gene lookup returns CDR1 PRHDT and CDR2 FYEKMQ (reference sequence). Losses at the gene ends were 5 bases for V and 5 bases for J; bases not matched to a gene: 9. CDR3 sequence (DNA): TGTGCCAGCAGCATGGCCGGGACAGGGGTACACGAGCAGTACTTC. Translating it yields CASSMAGTGVHEQYF. The variable domain in full, completed from reference TRBV13 and TRBJ2-7, reads AAGVIQSPRHLIKEKRETATLKCYPIPRHDTVYWYQQGPGQDPQFLISFYEKMQSDKGSIPDRFSAQQFSDYHSELNMSSLELGDSALYFCASSMAGTGVHEQYFGPGTRLTVT.

J is TRBJ2-3 and V is TRBV3-1; D might be TRBD1 or TRBD2, each matching 5 bases. Between the trimmed V and J ends, which lost 0 bases and 7 bases, there was a span of 20 bases. Germline lookup yields CDR1 LGHDT and CDR2 YNNKEL (reference sequence). This CDR3 region has 17 residues. CDR3 amino acids: CASSQDMRGRGENTQYF. CDR3 DNA: TGTGCCAGCAGCCAAGATATGAGGGGACGGGGTGAGAATACGCAGTATTTT.

The V call is TRBV14, the J call TRBJ1-1, with a possible D match to TRBD1 (5 bases). The V and J ends lost 1 base and 3 bases respectively, with 9 bases between them. Germline CDR1 reads SGHDN; CDR2 reads FVKESK. CDR3 length: 14 amino acids. As DNA, the CDR3 is TGTGCCAGCAGCCAAGGGGGGGTGTACACTGAAGCTTTCTTT. This gives the protein CASSQGGVYTEAFF. Together with reference TRBV14 and TRBJ1-1, the CDR3 gives the full variable domain: EAGVTQFPSHSVIEKGQTVTLRCDPISGHDNLYWYRRVMGKEIKFLLHFVKESKQDESGMPNNRFLAERTGGTYSTLKVQPAELEDSGVYFCASSQGGVYTEAFFGQGTRLTVV.

This clonotype was detected only a few times. The V call is TRBV19, the J call TRBJ1-1; 7 bases are a match to TRBD1. The CDR3 consists of 12 residues. The germline gives CDR1 LNHDA, CDR2 SQIVND (reference sequence). J was trimmed by 8 bases and V by 2 bases; bases with no gene match: 2. CDR3 sequence reads: CASSIRGQEAFF. The CDR3, as DNA: TGTGCCAGTAGTATAAGGGGGCAGGAAGCTTTCTTT. The full variable domain, rest sourced from reference TRBV19 and TRBJ1-1, is DGGITQSPKYLFRKEGQNVTLSCEQNLNHDAMYWYRQDPGQGLRLIYYSQIVNDFQKGDIAEGYSVSREKKESFPLTVTSAQKNPTAFYLCASSIRGQEAFFGQGTRLTVV.

This clonotype was seen ten or more times. The chain links TRBV2 to TRBJ2-1; 7 bases are a match to TRBD2. The CDR3 is 15 residues long. The trim removed 6 bases at V and 7 bases at J, leaving 12 bases unmatched. The V gene's germline CDR1 is SNHLY and CDR2 FYNNEI. As DNA, the CDR3 is TGTGCCAGCAGACCCGTGGCGGGAGTTGGGAATGAGCAGTTCTTC. Residues: CASRPVAGVGNEQFF.